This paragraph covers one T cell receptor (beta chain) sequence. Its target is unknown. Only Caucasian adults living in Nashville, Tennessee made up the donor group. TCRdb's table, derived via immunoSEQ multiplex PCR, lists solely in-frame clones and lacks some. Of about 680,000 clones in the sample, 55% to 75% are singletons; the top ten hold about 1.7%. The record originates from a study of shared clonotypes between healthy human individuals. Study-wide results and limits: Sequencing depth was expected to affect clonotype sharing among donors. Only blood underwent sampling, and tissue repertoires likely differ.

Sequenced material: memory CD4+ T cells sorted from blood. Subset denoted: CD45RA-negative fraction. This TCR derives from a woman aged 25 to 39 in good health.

The CDR3 loop reads CASSATRAPNTGELFF. The CDR3, as DNA: TGCGCCAGCAGCGCGACACGCGCACCGAACACCGGGGAGCTGTTTTTT. This chain uses TRBV10-1 with TRBJ2-2; D is undetermined. Germline assignment: CDR1 WNHNN and CDR2 SYGVQD (reference sequence). The CDR3 totals 16 residues. V was cut by 6 bases and J by 0 bases, with 14 bases left in between.